This passage covers 3 T cell receptor beta chains from one sample sequenced in a study of blood T cell repertoires in COVID-19. The protocol was immunoSEQ multiplex PCR, while the TCRdb copy is restricted to in-frame clones and leaves out a portion. The sample contains roughly 200,000 clones, more than 75% of which appear only once. Sequenced input: peripheral blood. The receptors were gathered from a woman of 80 years or more with acute or convalescent COVID-19.

This clone has a handful of counts. The same CDR3 arises from other DNA sequences in this sample as well. The chain is built from TRBV18 and TRBJ1-1; tentative D call: TRBD1 (6 bases). The V gene's germline CDR1 is KGHSH and CDR2 LQKENI. Trimming shortened V by 3 bases and J by 1 base, and 9 bases separated the two germline ends. This CDR3 is 14 amino acids long. The CDR3: CASSPLTGNTEAFF. The CDR3 nucleotides read TGTGCCAGCTCACCCCTGACAGGGAACACTGAAGCTTTCTTT. Looking up the rest from reference TRBV18 and TRBJ1-1 gives the full variable domain: NAGVMQNPRHLVRRRGQEARLRCSPMKGHSHVYWYRQLPEEGLKFMVYLQKENIIDESGMPKERFSAEFPKEGPSILRIQQVVRGDSAAYFCASSPLTGNTEAFFGQGTRLTVV.

About this clone: A much larger clone differs by one base, so this may be a read error. This chain connects TRBV7-2 to TRBJ2-1, with D possibly matching TRBD2 (5 bases). The CDR3 runs 17 residues. CDR1 and CDR2 from the germline V gene are SGHTA and FQGNSA. V lost 2 bases to trimming and J lost 4 bases, with 18 bases between them. CDR3 in amino acids: CASSLTEGPGSYNEQFF. For the CDR3, the DNA is TGTGCCAGCAGCTTAACTGAAGGGCCGGGATCTTACAATGAGCAGTTCTTC.

The chain recombines TRBV5-1 with TRBJ2-1, with TRBD1 as a possible D gene (5 bases). From germline, CDR1 is SGHRS and CDR2 YFSETQ. This CDR3 comprises 16 residues. V gave up 4 bases and J gave up 3 bases, with 17 bases separating them. CDR3 in amino acids: CASSLLGSDIYNEQFF. The CDR3 DNA follows: TGCGCCAGCAGCCTCCTTGGGTCGGACATCTACAATGAGCAGTTCTTC.